The 30 T cell receptor beta chains listed next were all sequenced from one sample in a study of cytomegalovirus exposure and HLA in healthy donors. Primers: 60 Vbeta forward and 13 Jbeta reverse. Only in-frame clones appear in the TCRdb table, and some are missing; sequencing was by immunoSEQ multiplex PCR. Among more than 95,000 clones, under 85% were seen once, and the ten largest hold approximately 2%. The sample comprised PBMCs. These receptors were taken from a man under 40 in good health and CMV-seronegative.

The J gene is TRBJ2-7, the V gene TRBV28, with D possibly being TRBD1 (5 bases). From germline, CDR1 is MDHEN and CDR2 SYDVKM. Trimming stripped 6 bases from V and 2 bases from J, with 14 bases between. The CDR3 runs to 14 residues. This CDR3 is CASSPSGFPYEQYF. CDR3 nucleotide sequence: TGTGCCAGCAGCCCCTCAGGGTTCCCCTACGAGCAGTACTTC.

The chain is built from TRBV5-1 and TRBJ2-5; D possibly corresponds to TRBD1 (5 bases). Germline values: CDR1 SGHRS, CDR2 YFSETQ. CDR3 length equals 13 residues. Deletions cut 5 bases from V and 1 base from J, with 9 bases between. The CDR3 reads CASRLDIQETQYF. The CDR3 region has the DNA TGCGCCAGCAGACTGGACATCCAAGAGACCCAGTACTTC.

The chain employs TRBV7-9 and TRBJ2-7; 11 bases fit TRBD2. V dropped 5 bases and J dropped 2; count of bases not matched to a gene: 17. CDR1 and CDR2 from the germline V gene are SEHNR and FQNEAQ (reference sequence). The length of the CDR3 is 19 residues. CDR3 in DNA: TGTGCCAGCAGCCCACTACGGGGGGGAGGGACTAGCGGCGCCTACGAGCAGTACTTC. This codes for CASSPLRGGGTSGAYEQYF.

Details on this clone: The junction departs from germline at one end; a sequencing error may be responsible. Written as DNA, the CDR3 is TGTGCCACCAGGAGAGCCGGGACAGTCGTCAGTCAGCCCCAGCATTTT. Protein: CATRRAGTVVSQPQHF. This rearrangement joins TRBV15 to TRBJ1-5, with 7 bases matching TRBD1. The CDR3 consists of 16 residues. The germline CDR1 and CDR2 sequences are LNHNV and YYDKDF (reference sequence).

This chain connects TRBV25-1 to TRBJ1-4, with TRBD1 identical over 11 bases. Germline V gene sequence: CDR1 MGHDK, CDR2 SYGVNS. V was pared by 6 bases and J by 5 bases, with 2 bases of the junction left unmatched. CDR3 length: 14 amino acids. The CDR3 bases are TGTGCCAGCAGGGGGGACAGGGGGAATGAAAAACTGTTTTTT. Amino acid sequence: CASRGDRGNEKLFF.

The rearrangement uses TRBV7-6 and TRBJ2-7; the match to TRBD2 covers 9 bases. Germline lookup yields CDR1 SGHVS and CDR2 FNYEAQ. The CDR3 runs to 16 residues. V lost 5 bases to trimming and J lost 0 bases; unmatched junction nucleotides: 8. As DNA, the CDR3 is TGTGCCAGCAGCGGATCGACTAGCGGACGCTCCTACGAGCAGTACTTC. Translation: CASSGSTSGRSYEQYF.

The rearrangement uses TRBV27 and TRBJ2-1; 8 bases align to TRBD2. This CDR3 is built from 15 residues. Germline V gene sequence: CDR1 MNHEY, CDR2 SMNVEV (reference sequence). Losses at the gene ends were 2 bases for V and 10 bases for J; bases not matched to a gene: 10. The CDR3 loop is CASSLITSGSREQFF. CDR3 DNA sequence: TGTGCCAGCAGTTTAATTACTAGCGGTTCAAGGGAGCAGTTCTTC.

This rearrangement joins TRBV18 to TRBJ2-5, with D perhaps TRBD1 (7 bases). CDR3 length: 15 amino acids. Germline CDR1 is KGHSH and CDR2 is LQKENI. Trimming removed 5 bases at V and 2 bases at J, with 15 bases between. The DNA for the CDR3 is TGTGCCAGCTCAACGAGGACAGGACTACAAGAGACCCAGTACTTC. Protein: CASSTRTGLQETQYF.

This clone has more than one count but fewer than ten. V and J are TRBV6-5 and TRBJ2-3; a weak D match, TRBD2 (6 bases). The CDR3 has 14 amino acids. Germline CDR1 MNHEY, CDR2 SVGAGI. Trimming shortened V by 3 bases and J by 4 bases, and 11 bases separated the two germline ends. The CDR3 loop reads CASSYSGDADTQYF. The CDR3, as DNA: TGTGCCAGCAGTTATTCGGGGGACGCAGATACGCAGTATTTT.

The chain uses TRBV7-2 and TRBJ2-7; possible D gene TRBD1, 5 bases. CDR3 length equals 13 residues. Germline assignment: CDR1 SGHTA and CDR2 FQGNSA. V lost 3 bases and J lost 4, with 10 bases in between. The CDR3 DNA is TGTGCCAGCAGCTTGGGGCGAGAATACGAGCAGTACTTC. As protein: CASSLGREYEQYF.

The rearrangement links TRBV7-2 to TRBJ2-7; TRBD2 matches at 7 bases. Germline-derived CDR1 and CDR2 are SGHTA and FQGNSA. This CDR3 contains 15 residues. The J segment lost 6 bases and the V segment lost 1 base, leaving 9 bases of the junction unmatched. The CDR3 loop is CASSLGGSGPPEQYF. The CDR3 DNA reads TGTGCCAGCAGCTTAGGCGGGAGCGGCCCCCCCGAGCAGTACTTC.

This chain links TRBV6-4 with TRBJ2-2, with D possibly matching TRBD2 (5 bases). Per the germline V gene, CDR1 is MRHNA and CDR2 is SNTAGT. With 4 bases removed from V and 2 bases from J, the gap between germline ends came to 8 bases. This CDR3 is built from 14 residues. The CDR3 is CASSALVNTGELFF. DNA for the CDR3: TGTGCCAGCAGTGCACTAGTAAACACCGGGGAGCTGTTTTTT.

J is TRBJ1-2 and V is TRBV28; the match to TRBD1 covers 9 bases. From germline, CDR1 is MDHEN and CDR2 SYDVKM. This CDR3 comprises 16 residues. V shed 6 bases, J shed 0 bases, and the junction held 8 bases outside the gene matches. The CDR3 reads CASSPGGDRANYGYTF. CDR3 coding DNA: TGTGCCAGCAGCCCCGGGGGGGACAGGGCTAACTATGGCTACACCTTC.

The J gene is TRBJ1-5, the V gene TRBV5-6; possible D gene TRBD1, 5 bases. The germline V gene has CDR1 SGHDT and CDR2 YYEEEE. Trimming shortened V by 0 bases and J by 3 bases, and 10 bases separated the two germline ends. The CDR3 contains 15 residues. In DNA form, the CDR3 reads TGTGCCAGCAGCTTGGCCGGAGGGGTCAATCAGCCCCAGCATTTT. Protein product: CASSLAGGVNQPQHF.

The chain is built from TRBV4-1 and TRBJ1-4, with 7 bases fitting TRBD1. The CDR3 length is 17 residues. CDR1 is MGHRA, CDR2 YSYEKL, per germline. With 3 bases clipped from V and 5 bases from J, the junction kept 12 bases outside the gene matches. CDR3 sequence: CASSQGPPGTANEKLFF. DNA of the CDR3: TGCGCCAGCAGCCAGGGCCCCCCAGGGACAGCGAATGAAAAACTGTTTTTT.

V gene TRBV4-2 combines with J gene TRBJ2-2; no firm D call. Germline CDR1 LGHNA, CDR2 YNFKEQ. V was shortened by 1 base and J by 7 bases, with 4 bases between the two germline ends. The CDR3 has 12 amino acids. The CDR3 bases are TGTGCCAGCAGCCAAGGTATCGGGGAGCTGTTTTTT. Translating it yields CASSQGIGELFF.

The J gene is TRBJ1-1, the V gene TRBV11-2, with 8 bases lining up with TRBD1. The ends lost 2 bases at V and 6 bases at J; junction bases unmatched: 5. Looked up from germline, CDR1 is SGHAT and CDR2 is FQNNGV. The CDR3 runs 14 residues. This CDR3 is CASSLNRGVPEAFF. CDR3 nucleotide sequence: TGTGCCAGCAGCTTAAACAGGGGGGTTCCTGAAGCTTTCTTT.

The V gene is TRBV5-1, the J gene TRBJ2-3; TRBD2 matches at 9 bases. V lost 4 bases to trimming and J lost 3 bases; unmatched junction nucleotides: 6. The CDR3 consists of 15 residues. Looked up from germline, CDR1 is SGHRS and CDR2 is YFSETQ. CDR3 nucleotide sequence: TGCGCCAGCAGCCCTCGCGGGAGGGGTACAGATACGCAGTATTTT. Its translation: CASSPRGRGTDTQYF.

A few counts support this clone. This sequence joins TRBV6-6 and TRBJ1-4, with TRBD1 identical over 8 bases. From germline, CDR1 is MNHNY and CDR2 SVGAGI (reference sequence). This CDR3 spans 15 amino acids. Trimming removed 5 bases from V and 4 bases from J; junction bases left unmatched: 6. CDR3 DNA sequence: TGTGCCAGCAGTGACTGGGACAGGAATAATGAAAAACTGTTTTTT. The encoded protein is CASSDWDRNNEKLFF.

The rearrangement links TRBV28 to TRBJ1-5; 8 nucleotides match TRBD1. There are 17 residues in the CDR3. The trim removed 2 bases at V and 7 bases at J, leaving 13 bases unmatched. Looked up from germline, CDR1 is MDHEN and CDR2 is SYDVKM. The CDR3 DNA reads TGTGCCAGCAGTTTAGGGCAGGGGGCGTTTAACTCGCAGCCCCAGCATTTT. Protein: CASSLGQGAFNSQPQHF.

The rearrangement joins TRBV7-7 to TRBJ1-3, with a tentative D call TRBD1 (5 bases). The V end was cut by 4 bases, the J end by 4 bases, with 8 bases between. The V gene's germline CDR1 is SSHAT and CDR2 FNYEAQ (reference sequence). The CDR3 spans 13 residues. The CDR3 protein is CASSSGHGNTIYF. Written as DNA, the CDR3 is TGTGCCAGCAGCTCAGGACACGGAAACACCATATATTTT.

CDR3 protein: CASSQAQAGTGKETQYF. Written as DNA, the CDR3 is TGTGCCAGCAGCCAAGCTCAAGCCGGGACAGGGAAAGAGACCCAGTACTTC. The rearrangement links TRBV4-2 to TRBJ2-5, with 9 bases matching TRBD1. J lost 3 bases, V lost 1 base, and 9 bases had no gene match. Germline V CDR1 and CDR2: LGHNA, YNFKEQ. The CDR3 is 17 residues long.

This clone came up once. The genes are TRBV4-1 and TRBJ2-2, with a possible D match to TRBD2 (6 bases). There are 15 residues in the CDR3. The V end lost 4 bases, the J end lost 6 bases, and 15 bases lay between the germline ends. Germline values: CDR1 MGHRA, CDR2 YSYEKL. CDR3: CASSPLAMRAGELFF. The CDR3 DNA reads TGCGCCAGCAGCCCGCTAGCGATGCGGGCCGGGGAGCTGTTTTTT.

This clone was observed once. This chain joins TRBV10-1 and TRBJ2-5; 8 bases are a match to TRBD1. CDR3 length: 13 residues. The V gene end was trimmed by 11 bases and the J gene end by 3 bases; junction bases not matched to a gene: 8. Germline CDR1 reads WNHNN; CDR2 reads SYGVQD (reference sequence). The CDR3 loop reads CAVPQGVEETQYF. CDR3 bases: TGCGCCGTCCCACAGGGGGTGGAAGAGACCCAGTACTTC.

This chain uses TRBV28 with TRBJ2-1, with 9 bases that match TRBD2. This CDR3 is 15 amino acids long. The germline V gene has CDR1 MDHEN and CDR2 SYDVKM. With 4 bases clipped from V and 5 bases from J, the junction kept 6 bases outside the gene matches. CDR3 nucleotides: TGTGCCAGCAGTTCCTTAGCGGGAGTGAACAATGAGCAGTTCTTC. This codes for CASSSLAGVNNEQFF.

The chain employs TRBV5-4 and TRBJ2-3, with a weak D call TRBD1 (5 bases). This CDR3 has 16 residues. V was shortened by 0 bases and J by 3 bases, with 14 bases between the two germline ends. Germline CDR1 SGHNT, CDR2 YYREEE (reference sequence). The CDR3 loop is CASSLGQGIKTDTQYF. DNA for the CDR3: TGTGCCAGCAGCTTGGGCCAGGGAATAAAGACAGATACGCAGTATTTT.

V is TRBV6-1 and J is TRBJ2-3; 10 nucleotides line up with TRBD1. The CDR3 has 14 residues. From germline, CDR1 is MNHNS and CDR2 SASEGT. J was trimmed by 4 bases and V by 6 bases; bases with no gene match: 4. The CDR3 loop is CASRPGQGPDTQYF. CDR3 in DNA: TGTGCCAGCAGGCCGGGACAGGGGCCAGATACGCAGTATTTT.

In this sample, this clone turned up a few times. The rearrangement joins TRBV5-1 to TRBJ2-2; D is possibly TRBD1 (5 bases). Germline CDR1 reads SGHRS; CDR2 reads YFSETQ. The V end lost 0 bases, the J end lost 4 bases, and 7 bases lay between the germline ends. There are 14 residues in the CDR3. CDR3 amino acids: CASSLETATGELFF. CDR3 sequence (DNA): TGCGCCAGCAGCTTGGAGACAGCCACCGGGGAGCTGTTTTTT.

The rearrangement uses TRBV14 and TRBJ2-7; TRBD1 matches 8 bases. Germline CDR1 SGHDN, CDR2 FVKESK. The V and J ends lost 6 bases and 0 bases, in that order; junction bases with no gene match: 13. The CDR3 runs 17 residues. For the CDR3, the DNA is TGTGCCAGCAGACAGTCGGGGGACAGGTCGAGCTCCTACGAGCAGTACTTC. It yields the protein CASRQSGDRSSSYEQYF.

This chain joins TRBV10-2 and TRBJ2-3; TRBD2 matches at 12 bases. Per germline, CDR1 WSHSY and CDR2 SAAADI. V was pared by 2 bases and J by 2 bases, with 11 bases of the junction left unmatched. This CDR3 is built from 19 residues. CDR3: CASSELAGGSVSFTDTQYF. CDR3 sequence (DNA): TGCGCCAGCAGTGAGCTAGCGGGGGGGTCCGTAAGCTTCACAGATACGCAGTATTTT.